This T cell receptor (beta chain) was profiled in a study of T cells expressing NK-cell markers. This CDR3 region has 16 residues. Germline V gene data show CDR1 as LGHDT and CDR2 as YNNKEL (reference sequence). Study observations and caveats: For a handful of donors, these clonotypes were likewise the leading ones in the CD3+CD56-NKG2C+ fraction. It was still unclear whether expanded NKG2C+ T cell clones were HCMV specific.

Generation of TCR beta cDNA was performed by 5'RACE template switching incorporating UMIs. Using the 5' RACE reads, TCRdb records one entry per CDR3 protein without DNA. The sample yields around 470,000 distinct CDR3 sequences, of which the top ten take up about 1.5%. About this clonotype itself: What it recognizes is unknown.

The sample comprised blood T cells: a sorted CD56 or NKG2C T cell subset, CD4+ or CD8+ T cells, or bulk PBMC T cells (not recorded which). V gene TRBV3-1 combines with J gene TRBJ2-1; TCRdb selects TRBD2, and the lack of DNA leaves this call unchecked. The sequence was collected from a woman between 45 and 60 years old in good health. The CDR3 protein is CASRRAGTSGDNEQFF.